Following are 26 T cell receptor beta chains from one sample sequenced in a study of Graves' ophthalmopathy and Graves' hyperthyroidism. TCR beta CDR3 regions were amplified from RNA transcripts. HTBI primers served in a first-round RT-PCR, which a second-round multiplex PCR followed. In TCRdb, the multiplex PCR reads were re-called with MiXCR into one record per CDR3 protein. The top ten hold 3.5% to 5% of the sample, which has a few hundred thousand distinct CDR3 sequences, just under 40% seen once. Specimen: peripheral blood or thyroid tissue (not recorded which). The source of these receptors is an adult man with Graves' hyperthyroidism.

This clonotype came up many times. J is TRBJ1-2 and V is TRBV27; D uncertain. The V gene's germline CDR1 is MNHEY and CDR2 SMNVEV (reference sequence). V was clipped by 8 bases and J by 4 bases, with 14 bases between them. CDR3 length equals 13 residues. Written as DNA, the CDR3 is TGTGCCAGCTCACGAGAACTCGGCTATGGCTACACCTTC. This codes for CASSRELGYGYTF.

The chain links TRBV24-1 to TRBJ2-1, with 10 bases aligning to TRBD2. J gave up 3 bases and V 3 bases, and 7 bases lay outside the gene matches. Germline lookup yields CDR1 KGHDR and CDR2 SFDVKD. CDR3 length: 17 amino acids. The CDR3: CATSDRTSGRSYNEQFF. CDR3 bases: TGTGCCACCAGTGATCGGACTAGCGGAAGGAGCTACAATGAGCAGTTCTTC.

This chain uses TRBV30 with TRBJ1-4; a weak D match, TRBD1 (5 bases). CDR1 is GTSNPN, CDR2 SVGIG, per germline (reference sequence). The CDR3 is 13 amino acids. The V end was cut by 3 bases, the J end by 3 bases, with 8 bases between. CDR3 loop: CAWRGQPNEKLFF. The CDR3 DNA is TGTGCCTGGAGGGGGCAGCCTAATGAAAAACTGTTTTTT.

There are many counts of this clonotype. The chain is built from TRBV7-8 and TRBJ2-7; D call uncertain. The germline CDR1 and CDR2 sequences are SGHVS and FQNEAQ. This CDR3 contains 13 residues. Trimming removed 8 bases at V and 2 bases at J, with 13 bases between. The CDR3 here is CASWGDSAYEQYF. DNA for the CDR3: TGTGCCAGCTGGGGTGACTCCGCCTACGAGCAGTACTTC.

About this clonotype: One end of the junction varies from germline; a read error may be responsible. The V gene is TRBV5-5, the J gene TRBJ2-6, with 9 nucleotides matching TRBD2. The V gene's germline CDR1 is SGHKS and CDR2 YYEKEE (reference sequence). The CDR3 spans 19 residues. The CDR3 protein is CASSQRLGAGGSGANVLTF. The CDR3 DNA reads TGCGCCAGCAGCCAGAGGCTGGGAGCGGGGGGCTCTGGGGCCAACGTCCTGACTTTC.

Worth noting for this clonotype: This may be a read error, as it is one base from a much larger clone. CDR3 nucleotides: TGTGTCAGCAGCGAGGACAGGGCCCCTGAAGCTTTCTTT. Protein: CVSSEDRAPEAFF. The chain recombines TRBV7-2 with TRBJ1-1; 8 bases map to TRBD1. The germline V gene encodes CDR1 SGHTA and CDR2 FQGNSA. The CDR3 length is 13 residues.

This clonotype was counted between two and nine times. This chain uses TRBV19 with TRBJ2-7, with 8 nucleotides matching TRBD1. Losses at the gene ends were 5 bases for V and 3 bases for J; bases not matched to a gene: 9. The CDR3 has 15 residues. Germline CDR1 LNHDA, CDR2 SQIVND (reference sequence). This chain's CDR3 is CASSPPGQAIYEQYF. In DNA, the CDR3 is TGTGCCAGTAGTCCCCCGGGACAGGCGATCTACGAGCAGTACTTC.

The chain uses TRBV5-1 and TRBJ2-7; the D is unclear. The J call is in doubt because the DNA end fits TRBJ2-1 better. This CDR3 has 12 amino acids. Germline CDR1 and CDR2: SGHRS and YFSETQ. The CDR3 DNA reads as TGCGCCAGCAGCTTTAAGTACAATGAGCAGTTCTTC. It is translated as CASSFKYNEQFF.

A word on this clonotype: This may be a read error, as it is one base from a much larger clone. The chain couples TRBV12-3 or TRBV12-4 to TRBJ2-6; 7 nucleotides align to TRBD1. This CDR3 region has 15 residues. This CDR3 reads CASSLGGLGANVLIF. DNA for the CDR3: TGTGCCAGCAGCCTAGGGGGCTTGGGGGCCAACGTCCTGATTTTC.

The chain recombines TRBV12-3 or TRBV12-4 with TRBJ2-3; D is undetermined. The CDR3 sequence is 15 residues long. Trimming pared 5 bases from V and 2 bases from J, leaving 14 bases between. CDR3 nucleotides: TGTGCCAGCAGTGATAGAAGAAGCTACACAGATACGCAGTATTTT. Its protein is CASSDRRSYTDTQYF.

The table lists this clonotype with many counts. For the CDR3, the DNA is TGTGCCAGCAGTTTGATAGGAGAGCAGTACTTC. This sequence encodes CASSLIGEQYF. This sequence joins TRBV12-3 or TRBV12-4 and TRBJ2-7; no reliable D call. Trimming left V 3 bases short and J 7 bases short, with 7 bases between. CDR3 size: 11 residues.

The chain has TRBV29-1 and TRBJ2-5; 14 bases are shared with TRBD2. The CDR3 is 13 residues long. CDR1 is SQVTM and CDR2 is ANQGSEA in the germline V gene. V dropped 6 bases and J dropped 4; count of bases not matched to a gene: 1. CDR3 in amino acids: CSVTSGRGETQYF. The CDR3 nucleotides are TGCAGCGTGACTAGCGGGAGGGGAGAGACCCAGTACTTC. The complete variable domain, with remaining parts taken from reference TRBV29-1 and TRBJ2-5, reads SAVISQKPSRDICQRGTSLTIQCQVDSQVTMMFWYRQQPGQSLTLIATANQGSEATYESGFVIDKFPISRPNLTFSTLTVSNMSPEDSSIYLCSVTSGRGETQYFGPGTRLLVL.

The genes are TRBV25-1 and TRBJ2-7; perhaps D is TRBD1 or TRBD2 (6 bases each). Trimming stripped 5 bases from V and 8 bases from J, with 19 bases between. Germline CDR1 reads MGHDK; CDR2 reads SYGVNS. The CDR3 extends over 14 amino acids. This CDR3 reads CASSSGATAPQQYF. DNA of the CDR3: TGTGCCAGCAGTTCGGGGGCTACCGCCCCGCAGCAGTACTTC.

This clonotype was seen many times. The V gene is TRBV6-5, the J gene TRBJ1-2, with 9 positions matching TRBD1. V dropped 5 bases and J dropped 6; count of bases not matched to a gene: 4. This CDR3 comprises 13 residues. CDR1 is MNHEY, CDR2 SVGAGI, per germline. The CDR3 spells CASSRDRVNGYTF. The CDR3 coding sequence is TGTGCCAGCAGTCGGGACAGGGTCAATGGCTACACCTTC.

This clonotype was observed a handful of times. The chain combines TRBV19 with TRBJ2-7; TRBD2 is a possible D gene (6 bases). The CDR3 is 11 amino acids. CDR1 is LNHDA, CDR2 SQIVND, per germline (reference sequence). Trimming left V 10 bases short and J 5 bases short, with 12 bases between. CDR3 sequence (DNA): TGTGCCACTGTCGGGGGAAACGAGCAGTACTTC. Translation: CATVGGNEQYF.

A note on this clonotype: A much bigger clone sits one base away, suggesting this may be a read error. The chain recombines TRBV24-1 with TRBJ1-2; 7 positions agree with TRBD1. There are 14 residues in the CDR3. From germline, CDR1 is KGHDR and CDR2 SFDVKD. CDR3 in DNA: TGTGCCACCGGTGATGCCGACAGGGTTTATGGCTACACCTTC. Its translation is CATGDADRVYGYTF.

This clonotype was detected many times. The V gene is TRBV5-1, the J gene TRBJ1-1; possibly TRBD1 for D (6 bases). Germline CDR1 reads SGHRS; CDR2 reads YFSETQ. The CDR3 length is 14 residues. Trimming cost V 0 bases and J 10 bases, with 16 bases left between them. CDR3 amino acids: CASSLEQGGVGAFF. CDR3 nucleotides: TGCGCCAGCAGCTTGGAACAGGGCGGAGTTGGAGCTTTCTTT.

This clonotype was counted between two and nine times. This rearrangement joins TRBV7-9 to TRBJ2-7; D gene uncertain. The DNA end is more similar to TRBJ2-1, so the J call may be wrong. Per germline, CDR1 SEHNR and CDR2 FQNEAQ (reference sequence). The CDR3 has 12 amino acids. The CDR3 DNA reads as TGTGCCAGCAGCTTAGGGGCGAATGAGCAGTTCTTC. It codes for CASSLGANEQFF.

At least ten counts were recorded for this clonotype. The chain recombines TRBV7-2 with TRBJ2-7; 7 nucleotides match TRBD2. Germline assignment: CDR1 SGHTA and CDR2 FQGNSA. Unmatched junction bases numbered 5, after V lost 5 bases and J lost 4 bases. The CDR3 has 13 amino acids. CDR3 sequence: CASSRTSVYEQYF. CDR3 coding DNA: TGTGCCAGCAGCCGGACTAGTGTTTACGAGCAGTACTTC.

With respect to this clonotype: A much larger clone differs by one base, so this may be a read error. The V call is TRBV5-1, the J call TRBJ2-2, with D possibly TRBD2 on 5 matching bases. Trimming took 0 bases from V and 9 from J, leaving 12 bases between them. The CDR3 consists of 14 residues. Germline V gene lookup returns CDR1 SGHRS and CDR2 YFSETQ. CDR3 DNA sequence: TGCGCCAGCAGCTTGGCGGGAAGAACCAGGGAGCTGTTTTTT. This gives the protein CASSLAGRTRELFF.

This clonotype was detected only a few times. The chain joins TRBV12-5 to TRBJ1-2; TRBD1 aligns across 7 bases. V lost 4 bases and J lost 2; bases outside the gene matches: 10. CDR1 and CDR2 from the germline V gene are LGHNT and FRNRAP. This CDR3 is 16 amino acids long. The CDR3: CASGSDSGGVNYGYTF. The CDR3 nucleotides are TGTGCTAGTGGTTCCGATTCAGGGGGAGTGAACTATGGCTACACCTTC.

The chain employs TRBV7-2 and TRBJ1-3; D is ambiguous. The CDR3 totals 15 residues. Per the germline V gene, CDR1 is SGHTA and CDR2 is FQGNSA. V lost 8 bases to trimming and J lost 4 bases, with 18 bases between them. The CDR3 region is CASSPRPSRGNTIYF. The DNA for the CDR3 is TGTGCCAGCTCACCAAGGCCCTCGCGGGGAAACACCATATATTTT. The full variable domain, in which reference TRBV7-2 and TRBJ1-3 provide the parts outside the CDR3, is GAGVSQSPSNKVTEKGKDVELRCDPISGHTALYWYRQSLGQGLEFLIYFQGNSAPDKSGLPSDRFSAERTGGSVSTLTIQRTQQEDSAVYLCASSPRPSRGNTIYFGEGSWLTVV.

Here the CDR3 reads CSARGQGGGEQYF. CDR3 DNA sequence: TGCAGTGCTAGGGGACAGGGCGGCGGCGAGCAGTACTTC. This chain connects TRBV20-1 to TRBJ2-7, with 9 bases that match TRBD1. CDR3 length: 13 amino acids. V lost 3 bases and J lost 6; bases outside the gene matches: 6. Germline-derived CDR1 and CDR2 are DFQATT and SNEGSKA (reference sequence).

Worth noting for this clonotype: A read error may be the cause here, since a much bigger clone is one base away. The chain carries TRBV12-3 or TRBV12-4 and TRBJ1-5; 8 bases are shared with TRBD1. Germline trimming cut 4 bases from V and 3 bases from J; bases unmatched to any gene: 5. The CDR3 is 15 amino acids. The CDR3 loop is CASSSQGAVNQPQHF. In nucleotides, the CDR3 is TGTGCCAGCAGTTCCCAGGGGGCGGTCAATCAGCCCCAGCATTTT.

The V gene is TRBV7-9, the J gene TRBJ2-1; D gene uncertain. V lost 1 base, J lost 5 bases, and 6 bases lay in between. Per the germline V gene, CDR1 is SEHNR and CDR2 is FQNEAQ (reference sequence). The length of the CDR3 is 13 residues. In DNA form, the CDR3 reads TGTGCCAGCAGCTTAGAGCTTAACAATGAGCAGTTCTTC. This gives the protein CASSLELNNEQFF.

This chain connects TRBV19 to TRBJ1-5, with a possible D match to TRBD1 (6 bases). This CDR3 is 16 amino acids long. V was clipped by 0 bases and J by 4 bases, with 13 bases between them. Germline loops: CDR1 LNHDA, CDR2 SQIVND (reference sequence). DNA for the CDR3: TGTGCCAGTAGTATAGATGGTTCACAGGGAAATCAGCCCCAGCATTTT. It specifies CASSIDGSQGNQPQHF.